Described below is a single T cell receptor beta chain sequence and its context. No antigen is known for it. The sample originates from a study of tumor-infiltrating lymphocytes in primary liver carcinoma. For the study at large: T1-T3 N0M0 was the stage of the tumors, which were 4.2 to 10 cm across.

It was unsorted whole blood that yielded blood RNA, and germline DNA was also extracted. This CDR3 has 17 residues. With 6 bases removed from V and 0 bases from J, the gap between germline ends came to 18 bases. The V gene's germline CDR1 is MNHNY and CDR2 SVGAGI (reference sequence). Study-wide points: Since sampling was bulk and unsorted, CD4+ and CD8+ repertoires were not compared.

Researchers generated TCR beta cDNA from around 0.55 ug of total RNA, relying on a constant-region primer. The TCR beta library was amplified through three nested multiplex PCR rounds in a modified ARM-PCR procedure. It was with TRBV1-TRBV30 forward primers and a C-beta reverse primer that the first two PCR rounds were run, at 10 to 11 cycles each. Each CDR3 protein is one row after TCRdb ran MiXCR on the multiplex PCR reads. The table has approximately 320,000 distinct CDR3 sequences, around three fifths seen once; the top ten hold more than 15%. The TCR originated in a woman aged 25 to 39 with primary liver carcinoma and hepatitis B virus infection. Sequencing input: peripheral blood. The chain is built from TRBV6-6 and TRBJ2-4; maybe TRBD2 (5 bases). Written as DNA, the CDR3 is TGTGCCAGCAGCTACGGGGTTGGAGTGGCAGCCAAAAACATTCAGTACTTC. Protein sequence: CASSYGVGVAAKNIQYF.